The 20 T cell receptor beta chains below all came from one sample that was sequenced in a study of control samples from healthy donors and cancer patients. Method: immunoSEQ multiplex PCR; TCRdb's copy keeps in-frame clones and lacks some. The data contain 100,000 to 150,000 clones, 90% of them seen just once; the ten biggest clones take up about 2.6%. Sequenced input: blood. The receptors come from a man between 18 and 35 years old in good health.

This clone was counted once. CDR3 loop: CASRAPALAGGGNEQFF. CDR3 coding DNA: TGCGCCAGCAGGGCCCCCGCTCTAGCGGGGGGGGGCAATGAGCAGTTCTTC. The chain links TRBV10-2 to TRBJ2-1, with TRBD2 matching 12 bases. J gave up 6 bases and V 6 bases, and 12 bases lay outside the gene matches. The CDR3 spans 17 residues. Germline CDR1 and CDR2: WSHSY and SAAADI.

In nucleotides, the CDR3 is TGTGCCGGGCGAAGGGGCTTATCAACCTCCAATGAGCAGTTCTTC. Amino acids: CAGRRGLSTSNEQFF. V and J are TRBV7-9 and TRBJ2-1, with D perhaps matching TRBD1 (5 bases). Trimming took 11 bases from V and 6 from J, leaving 23 bases between them. The length of the CDR3 is 15 residues. Germline lookup yields CDR1 SEHNR and CDR2 FQNEAQ (reference sequence).

V gene TRBV28 combines with J gene TRBJ1-6; 7 bases agree with TRBD1. This CDR3 spans 14 amino acids. The V gene's germline CDR1 is MDHEN and CDR2 SYDVKM. V gave up 2 bases and J gave up 7 bases; unmatched junction bases: 2. The chain's CDR3 is CASSLQGGNSPLHF. The CDR3 DNA reads TGTGCCAGCAGTTTACAGGGGGGAAATTCACCCCTCCACTTT.

The CDR3 DNA reads TGTGCCAGCAGTTTCCGGACTAACTATGGCTACACCTTC. Translated, it gives CASSFRTNYGYTF. J is TRBJ1-2 and V is TRBV28; no clear D. CDR3 length equals 13 residues. Looked up from germline, CDR1 is MDHEN and CDR2 is SYDVKM. Deletions cut 3 bases from V and 0 bases from J, with 5 bases between.

The rearrangement uses TRBV20-1 and TRBJ1-2; D is undetermined. V lost 3 bases and J lost 1, with 9 bases in between. Per germline, CDR1 DFQATT and CDR2 SNEGSKA (reference sequence). The CDR3 runs to 13 residues. Written as DNA, the CDR3 is TGCAGTGCTAGTCGACCGGATAACTATGGCTACACCTTC. Protein product: CSASRPDNYGYTF.

V usage is TRBV11-3 and J usage is TRBJ1-2, with 7 bases that match TRBD1. CDR3 length: 13 amino acids. V was pared by 5 bases and J by 5 bases, with 5 bases of the junction left unmatched. Germline CDR1 is SGHNT and CDR2 is YENEEA. The DNA for the CDR3 is TGTGCCAGCAGCCCACCAGGGGGATATGGCTACACCTTC. This gives the protein CASSPPGGYGYTF.

The chain has TRBV27 and TRBJ1-1; 8 nucleotides agree with TRBD1. This CDR3 contains 17 residues. Germline CDR1 reads MNHEY; CDR2 reads SMNVEV (reference sequence). V lost 0 bases and J lost 3; bases outside the gene matches: 9. Here the CDR3 reads CASSLSGRGHRDTEAFF. CDR3 nucleotide sequence: TGTGCCAGCAGTTTATCGGGCAGGGGGCATCGGGACACTGAAGCTTTCTTT.

The chain carries TRBV6-5 and TRBJ1-4; possibly TRBD1 for D (5 bases). CDR3 length equals 14 residues. Germline-derived CDR1 and CDR2 are MNHEY and SVGAGI. Trimming stripped 4 bases from V and 6 bases from J, with 12 bases between. The CDR3 spells CASSSLGGDEKLFF. In nucleotides, the CDR3 is TGTGCCAGCAGTTCTTTGGGGGGGGATGAAAAACTGTTTTTT.

The chain carries TRBV9 and TRBJ2-7; TRBD2 matches 7 bases. This CDR3 comprises 15 residues. With V trimmed by 2 bases and J by 3 bases, 8 bases remained unmatched. CDR1 is SGDLS and CDR2 is YYNGEE in the germline V gene. The CDR3 nucleotides read TGTGCCAGCAGCGTCGGACTAGGCGATATCTACGAGCAGTACTTC. This codes for CASSVGLGDIYEQYF.

This chain uses TRBV29-1 with TRBJ1-1; no clear D gene. V gave up 3 bases and J gave up 5 bases, with 10 bases separating them. Germline CDR1 and CDR2: SQVTM and ANQGSEA. The CDR3 spans 12 residues. CDR3 DNA sequence: TGCAGCGTTGAGGAAGGGAAAACTGAAGCTTTCTTT. Residues: CSVEEGKTEAFF.

The J gene is TRBJ1-6, the V gene TRBV18; D remains ambiguous. This CDR3 spans 13 amino acids. Germline V gene lookup returns CDR1 KGHSH and CDR2 LQKENI. V was clipped by 2 bases and J by 8 bases, with 7 bases between them. The CDR3 here is CASSPTNDSPLHF. The CDR3 bases are TGTGCCAGCTCACCAACGAATGATTCACCCCTCCACTTT.

The chain employs TRBV6-5 and TRBJ2-7, with unresolved D. Germline loops: CDR1 MNHEY, CDR2 SVGAGI. The CDR3 is 14 residues long. V was trimmed by 2 bases and J by 2 bases, leaving 10 bases between them. The CDR3 spells CASSYGQVPYEQYV. CDR3 nucleotide sequence: TGTGCCAGCAGTTACGGGCAGGTACCCTACGAGCAGTACGTC.

Here the CDR3 DNA reads TGTGCCACCAGTGATTGGGACAGCAATGAGCAGTTCTTC. The encoded protein is CATSDWDSNEQFF. This chain uses TRBV24-1 with TRBJ2-1; TRBD1 aligns across 7 bases. J lost 6 bases, V lost 2 bases, and 0 bases had no gene match. Germline V lookup: CDR1 KGHDR, CDR2 SFDVKD. This CDR3 spans 13 amino acids.

The J gene is TRBJ2-3, the V gene TRBV21-1; the table's D gene call, TRBD2, was not cross checked with the DNA. TRBV21-1 is a pseudogene segment. This CDR3 region has 12 residues. This CDR3 is CASSAARDTQYF. The CDR3 bases are TGTGCCAGCAGCGCGGCGCGAGATACGCAGTATTTT.

The chain joins TRBV18 to TRBJ2-1; D possibly matches TRBD1 or TRBD2 (7 bases each). V was shortened by 0 bases and J by 4 bases, with 13 bases between the two germline ends. Germline values: CDR1 KGHSH, CDR2 LQKENI. The CDR3 is 16 amino acids. CDR3: CASSPPREDRYNEQFF. The CDR3 DNA sequence: TGTGCCAGCTCACCACCTCGGGAGGACAGGTACAATGAGCAGTTCTTC.

The V call is TRBV6-2 or TRBV6-3, the J call TRBJ2-7, with 8 bases identical to TRBD1. Germline V lookup: CDR1 MNHEY, CDR2 SVGEGT. The V gene end was trimmed by 6 bases and the J gene end by 3 bases; junction bases not matched to a gene: 7. The CDR3 spans 14 residues. The CDR3 DNA is TGTGCCAGCAGCGGGACAGGAGGACTCTACGAGCAGTACTTC. The encoded protein is CASSGTGGLYEQYF.

V is TRBV1 and J is TRBJ2-3; TRBD2 is taken as the D call from the table, unchecked against the DNA. TRBV1 is listed as a pseudogene. The CDR3 runs 19 residues. CDR3 DNA sequence: TGCACCAGCAGCCAGGCACTAGCGGGGGTACCGGGTCGCACAGATACGCAGTATTTT. Translation: CTSSQALAGVPGRTDTQYF.

This clone has just a few counts. One end of the junction is discordant with germline, which a read error may explain. This chain connects TRBV6-6 to TRBJ1-1; 7 bases fit TRBD1. The CDR3 extends over 15 amino acids. CDR1 is MNHNY and CDR2 is SVGAGI in the germline V gene (reference sequence). Here the CDR3 DNA reads TGTGCCAGCAGTATGGCGACAGGGATGAAAACTGAAGCTTTCTTT. It translates to CASSMATGMKTEAFF.

The rearrangement joins TRBV7-3 to TRBJ1-5; D remains ambiguous. CDR3 size: 12 residues. V gave up 3 bases and J gave up 3 bases, with 3 bases separating them. Germline V gene data show CDR1 as SGHTA and CDR2 as FQGTGA. The CDR3 DNA sequence: TGTGCCAGCAGCTTTGCCAATCAGCCCCAGCATTTT. It codes for CASSFANQPQHF.

This chain uses TRBV24-1 with TRBJ2-7; D is perhaps TRBD1 or TRBD2 (5 bases each). Trimming took 5 bases from V and 4 from J, leaving 11 bases between them. The V gene's germline CDR1 is KGHDR and CDR2 SFDVKD. CDR3 length equals 13 residues. DNA for the CDR3: TGTGCCACCAGTGGGGACGCCGGGTACGAGCAGTACTTC. Amino acids: CATSGDAGYEQYF.